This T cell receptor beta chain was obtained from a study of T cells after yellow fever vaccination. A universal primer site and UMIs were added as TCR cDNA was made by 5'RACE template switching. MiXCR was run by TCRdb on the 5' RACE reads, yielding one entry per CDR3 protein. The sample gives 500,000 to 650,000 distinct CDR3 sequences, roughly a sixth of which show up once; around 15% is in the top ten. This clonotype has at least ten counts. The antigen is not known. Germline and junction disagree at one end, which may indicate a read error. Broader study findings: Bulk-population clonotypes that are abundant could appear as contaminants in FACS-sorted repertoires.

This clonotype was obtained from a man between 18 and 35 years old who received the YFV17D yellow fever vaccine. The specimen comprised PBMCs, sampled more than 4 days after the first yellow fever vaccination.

The CDR3 reads CASREGQTDTQYF. The DNA of the CDR3 is TGTGCCAGCAGGGAAGGACAGACAGATACGCAGTATTTT. The chain uses TRBV2 and TRBJ2-3, with a possible D match to TRBD1 (6 bases). CDR3 size: 13 residues. CDR1 and CDR2 from the germline V gene are SNHLY and FYNNEI.